One sample yielded the 30 T cell receptor beta chains listed below, sequenced in a study of cytomegalovirus exposure and HLA in healthy donors (dated by TCRdb to the late 2010s). The receptor library was made with the immunoSEQ multiplex PCR assay. For the multiplex PCR, a mixture combining 60 forward primers for TCR Vbeta segments and 13 reverse primers for TCR Jbeta segments was used. The table was pulled from immuneACCESS by TCRdb, which kept in-frame rearrangements only. Such tables lose some clones; where checked, under half of the loss comes from unresolved V genes, and the rest has no known cause. Across this sample there are over 75,000 clones, with about 66% seen only once. The ten top clones hold around 2.3% of the sample. Sequencing used PBMCs. These receptors originate from a man in his thirties or forties in good health and CMV-seronegative.

This chain links TRBV25-1 with TRBJ1-1; possible D gene TRBD1, 5 bases. This CDR3 region has 16 residues. V shed 1 base and J shed 2 bases, with 14 bases lying between them. The germline CDR1 and CDR2 sequences are MGHDK and SYGVNS. Here the CDR3 DNA reads TGTGCCAGCAGTGAATTAGGAGGGGACGAAAACACTGAAGCTTTCTTT. Protein: CASSELGGDENTEAFF. The variable domain in full, completed from reference TRBV25-1 and TRBJ1-1, reads EADIYQTPRYLVIGTGKKITLECSQTMGHDKMYWYQQDPGMELHLIHYSYGVNSTEKGDLSSESTVSRIRTEHFPLTLESARPSHTSQYLCASSELGGDENTEAFFGQGTRLTVV.

The CDR3 DNA reads TGCAGCGTTGGGACAGGGGGAAACTATGGCTACACCTTC. This gives the protein CSVGTGGNYGYTF. The chain carries TRBV29-1 and TRBJ1-2, with 10 bases aligning to TRBD1. This CDR3 region has 13 residues. V shed 4 bases, J shed 2 bases, and the junction held 1 base outside the gene matches. The germline V gene has CDR1 SQVTM and CDR2 ANQGSEA.

The chain combines TRBV7-2 with TRBJ2-5, with D possibly TRBD2 on 6 matching bases. V shed 7 bases and J shed 5 bases, with 17 bases lying between them. Germline-derived CDR1 and CDR2 are SGHTA and FQGNSA. The CDR3 totals 14 residues. The CDR3 sequence: CASTSGPSWETQYF. In DNA form, the CDR3 reads TGTGCCAGCACCAGCGGGCCCTCGTGGGAGACCCAGTACTTC.

The V and J genes are TRBV27 and TRBJ2-5; TRBD1 agrees at 7 bases. Looked up from germline, CDR1 is MNHEY and CDR2 is SMNVEV (reference sequence). The CDR3 runs to 15 residues. V shed 4 bases and J 4 bases; nucleotides not matched to a gene: 9. Written as DNA, the CDR3 is TGTGCCAGCAGTTCCTTCAATAACAGGGGAGAGACCCAGTACTTC. This sequence encodes CASSSFNNRGETQYF.

In this sample, this clone turned up a few times. The V gene is TRBV29-1, the J gene TRBJ2-5; 12 bases fit TRBD2. Germline CDR1 reads SQVTM; CDR2 reads ANQGSEA. The CDR3 has 15 residues. The CDR3 loop is CTLRTSGNQKETQYF. The CDR3 DNA reads as TGCACCCTACGGACTAGCGGGAACCAAAAGGAGACCCAGTACTTC.

The rearrangement links TRBV2 to TRBJ2-7; 14 nucleotides line up with TRBD2. Looked up from germline, CDR1 is SNHLY and CDR2 is FYNNEI. This CDR3 contains 13 residues. The V and J ends lost 10 bases and 6 bases, in that order; junction bases with no gene match: 5. This chain's CDR3 is CATGTSGSSEQYF. As DNA, the CDR3 is TGTGCCACCGGGACTAGCGGGAGTTCCGAGCAGTACTTC.

V is TRBV27 and J is TRBJ2-2; D is perhaps TRBD1 (6 bases). Germline CDR1 and CDR2: MNHEY and SMNVEV (reference sequence). V gave up 5 bases and J gave up 5 bases, with 18 bases separating them. The length of the CDR3 is 16 residues. The CDR3 reads CASSPRQAPGTGELFF. The CDR3 coding sequence is TGTGCCAGCAGTCCTCGACAGGCCCCGGGGACCGGGGAGCTGTTTTTT.

This clone occurred once. The chain joins TRBV18 to TRBJ1-1; a weak D match, TRBD1 (6 bases). The ends were cut back, 4 bases at V and 4 bases at J, with 10 bases in the middle. This CDR3 is 13 amino acids long. Germline V lookup: CDR1 KGHSH, CDR2 LQKENI. CDR3 loop: CASSLRQVTEAFF. Here the CDR3 DNA reads TGTGCCAGCTCACTCAGACAGGTCACTGAAGCTTTCTTT.

The V call is TRBV7-9, the J call TRBJ1-4; the D gene is possibly TRBD1 (6 bases). The CDR3 runs to 18 residues. Germline assignment: CDR1 SEHNR and CDR2 FQNEAQ (reference sequence). V dropped 0 bases and J dropped 6 bases, with 20 bases sitting between them. The CDR3 nucleotides read TGTGCCAGCAGCTTAGCGCGTCAGGGAGGGGGTCTATATGAAAAACTGTTTTTT. Translation: CASSLARQGGGLYEKLFF.

The V call is TRBV6-6, the J call TRBJ2-7; a possible D gene is TRBD2 (5 bases). Germline CDR1 is MNHNY and CDR2 is SVGAGI (reference sequence). Trimming took off 5 bases at V and 2 bases at J, with 16 bases between the two ends. The CDR3 runs to 15 residues. CDR3 nucleotides: TGTGCCAGCAGTCACCGGGGTAGCGCAACCTACGAGCAGTACTTC. Translation: CASSHRGSATYEQYF.

The rearrangement links TRBV6-1 to TRBJ1-5; D is uncertain. The CDR3 totals 14 residues. V lost 4 bases to trimming and J lost 0 bases, with 7 bases between them. The germline V gene encodes CDR1 MNHNS and CDR2 SASEGT. The CDR3, as DNA: TGTGCCAGCAGTGCCGGTTATAGCAATCAGCCCCAGCATTTT. Translating it yields CASSAGYSNQPQHF.

The chain employs TRBV7-9 and TRBJ2-1; 9 nucleotides align to TRBD2. Germline CDR1 reads SEHNR; CDR2 reads FQNEAQ (reference sequence). Trimming cost V 5 bases and J 9 bases; bases outside gene matches: 11. The CDR3 is made up of 15 amino acids. CDR3 loop: CASSKPLAGDLEQFF. In DNA, the CDR3 is TGTGCCAGCAGCAAACCGTTAGCGGGAGACCTTGAGCAGTTCTTC. Based on the CDR3 plus reference TRBV7-9 and TRBJ2-1, the full variable domain is DTGVSQNPRHKITKRGQNVTFRCDPISEHNRLYWYRQTLGQGPEFLTYFQNEAQLEKSRLLSDRFSAERPKGSFSTLEIQRTEQGDSAMYLCASSKPLAGDLEQFFGPGTRLTVL.

The chain employs TRBV2 and TRBJ1-3, with TRBD1 as a possible D gene (5 bases). This CDR3 is built from 13 residues. Trimming took 6 bases from V and 1 from J, leaving 7 bases between them. Germline V lookup: CDR1 SNHLY, CDR2 FYNNEI. The CDR3 reads CASSPGSGNTIYF. As DNA, the CDR3 is TGTGCCAGCAGCCCAGGGTCTGGAAACACCATATATTTT.

V gene TRBV28 combines with J gene TRBJ1-4, with 7 bases aligning to TRBD1. V lost 3 bases to trimming and J lost 8 bases; unmatched junction nucleotides: 6. The germline CDR1 and CDR2 sequences are MDHEN and SYDVKM. The CDR3 consists of 14 residues. The CDR3 reads CASSFEGAREKLFF. CDR3 nucleotides: TGTGCCAGCAGTTTCGAGGGGGCGAGGGAAAAACTGTTTTTT.

The genes are TRBV4-2 and TRBJ1-2; 9 nucleotides agree with TRBD1. There are 13 residues in the CDR3. In germline, CDR1 is LGHNA, CDR2 YNFKEQ. The V segment lost 4 bases and the J segment 8 bases; nucleotides outside the gene matches: 5. DNA of the CDR3: TGTGCCAGCAGCCGGACAGGGGCTCGGGGCTACACCTTC. Translating it yields CASSRTGARGYTF.

The chain recombines TRBV7-8 with TRBJ1-6; D not certain. The V end lost 3 bases, the J end lost 0 bases, and 9 bases lay between the germline ends. CDR1 and CDR2 (germline): SGHVS, FQNEAQ. This CDR3 contains 16 residues. The CDR3 region has the DNA TGTGCCAGCAGCTTGTGGTCACACTCCTATAATTCACCCCTCCACTTT. Protein product: CASSLWSHSYNSPLHF.

This clone has more than one count but fewer than ten. The rearrangement joins TRBV30 to TRBJ2-1, with 9 bases fitting TRBD2. CDR1 and CDR2 (germline): GTSNPN, SVGIG (reference sequence). The CDR3 contains 14 residues. After removal of 5 bases from V and 8 bases from J, the junction contained 10 bases not matched to a gene. CDR3 region: CAWSSLAGRDEQFF. DNA for the CDR3: TGTGCCTGGTCTTCCCTAGCGGGACGAGATGAGCAGTTCTTC.

With regard to this clone: Germline is not matched at one junction end, which may reflect a read error. The chain uses TRBV7-7 and TRBJ1-4; 7 bases match TRBD1. The CDR3 is 18 residues long. The germline gives CDR1 SSHAT, CDR2 FNYEAQ (reference sequence). CDR3 sequence (DNA): TGTGCTAGCAGCTTAGCGGGCGACAGGGAAAACCTCGCTGAAAAACTGTTTTTT. It translates to CASSLAGDRENLAEKLFF. The entire variable domain, with the rest obtained from reference TRBV7-7 and TRBJ1-4, is as follows: GAGVSQSPRYKVTKRGQDVTLRCDPISSHATLYWYQQALGQGPEFLTYFNYEAQPDKSGLPSDRFSAERPEGSISTLTIQRTEQRDSAMYRCASSLAGDRENLAEKLFFGSGTQLSVL.

The V gene is TRBV30, the J gene TRBJ2-2; 8 bases match TRBD2. This CDR3 has 14 amino acids. Germline V gene data show CDR1 as GTSNPN and CDR2 as SVGIG (reference sequence). V gave up 0 bases and J gave up 7 bases; unmatched junction bases: 4. The CDR3, as DNA: TGTGCCTGGAGTGTCGGACTAGCTGTCGGGGAGCTGTTTTTT. It translates to CAWSVGLAVGELFF.

Note on this clone: The junction departs from the called germline gene at one end, perhaps through a read error. The rearrangement links TRBV29-1 to TRBJ1-1; maybe TRBD1 (5 bases). CDR1 and CDR2 (germline): SQVTM, ANQGSEA. The CDR3 is 9 amino acids. CDR3 sequence reads: CSVDADNGF. The CDR3 coding sequence is TGCAGCGTTGACGCGGACAATGGATTT.

The V and J genes are TRBV7-9 and TRBJ1-3, with D unresolved. The V end lost 2 bases, the J end lost 0 bases, and 8 bases lay between the germline ends. Germline V gene lookup returns CDR1 SEHNR and CDR2 FQNEAQ (reference sequence). The CDR3 consists of 15 residues. In DNA, the CDR3 is TGTGCCAGCAGCTTATCAGCGCTCTCTGGAAACACCATATATTTT. Protein product: CASSLSALSGNTIYF.

The chain has TRBV5-6 and TRBJ1-6, with 9 bases lining up with TRBD1. Germline CDR1 and CDR2: SGHDT and YYEEEE. The CDR3 totals 17 residues. The J segment lost 2 bases and the V segment lost 4 bases, leaving 7 bases of the junction unmatched. The DNA of the CDR3 is TGTGCCAGCAGCCCACAGGGGGCTTCGGCCTATAATTCACCCCTCCACTTT. Protein: CASSPQGASAYNSPLHF.

The chain uses TRBV30 and TRBJ1-1, with a possible D match to TRBD1 (5 bases). Germline loops: CDR1 GTSNPN, CDR2 SVGIG (reference sequence). CDR3 size: 14 residues. Trimming stripped 2 bases from V and 4 bases from J, with 14 bases between. CDR3 sequence: CAWSLGGSGTEAFF. DNA for the CDR3: TGTGCCTGGAGTCTCGGGGGGTCGGGCACTGAAGCTTTCTTT.

CDR3 residues: CASSKDRLVLLPYEQYF. In nucleotides, the CDR3 is TGTGCCAGCAGCAAAGACAGGCTTGTCCTTCTTCCCTACGAGCAGTACTTC. This chain uses TRBV21-1 with TRBJ2-7; TRBD1 is the table's D call, not checked against the DNA. TRBV21-1 is deemed a pseudogene. The CDR3 loop spans 17 amino acids.

This chain joins TRBV6-5 and TRBJ1-5; 9 bases are shared with TRBD1. The CDR3 has 15 amino acids. Germline lookup yields CDR1 MNHEY and CDR2 SVGAGI. With 5 bases clipped from V and 6 bases from J, the junction kept 8 bases outside the gene matches. The CDR3 region is CASSRTGEGSQPQHF. CDR3 DNA sequence: TGTGCCAGCAGTAGGACAGGGGAAGGAAGTCAGCCCCAGCATTTT.

The chain uses TRBV4-2 and TRBJ1-3; no definite D call. Trimming took 0 bases from V and 0 from J, leaving 9 bases between them. This CDR3 is 16 amino acids long. Germline-derived CDR1 and CDR2 are LGHNA and YNFKEQ. The CDR3 spells CASSQDLEFSGNTIYF. The CDR3 DNA reads TGTGCCAGCAGCCAAGATCTGGAGTTCTCTGGAAACACCATATATTTT.

This clone was picked up a small number of times. The CDR3 protein is CASTGNTEAFF. CDR3 in DNA: TGTGCCAGTACAGGGAACACTGAAGCTTTCTTT. The rearrangement links TRBV6-5 to TRBJ1-1; TRBD1 might be the D (5 bases). V was clipped by 9 bases and J by 1 base, with 6 bases between them. CDR3 length: 11 amino acids. Germline loops: CDR1 MNHEY, CDR2 SVGAGI.

CDR3 coding DNA: TGTGCCTGGAGTGTACTCAACCAGCCCCAGCATTTT. Residues: CAWSVLNQPQHF. The J gene is TRBJ1-5, the V gene TRBV30, with no clear D. This CDR3 has 12 residues. Germline V gives CDR1 GTSNPN, CDR2 SVGIG (reference sequence). The V end was cut by 0 bases, the J end by 7 bases, with 7 bases between. Full variable domain (rest looked up from reference TRBV30 and TRBJ1-5): SQTIHQWPATLVQPVGSPLSLECTVEGTSNPNLYWYRQAAGRGLQLLFYSVGIGQISSEVPQNLSASRPQDRQFILSSKKLLLSDSGFYLCAWSVLNQPQHFGDGTRLSIL.

The chain links TRBV7-9 to TRBJ2-2; TRBD2 agrees at 7 bases. The CDR3 contains 16 residues. V lost 3 bases, J lost 2 bases, and 6 bases stayed unmatched. Germline V gene data show CDR1 as SEHNR and CDR2 as FQNEAQ (reference sequence). The CDR3 loop is CASSFVGLDNTGELFF. CDR3 in DNA: TGTGCCAGCAGCTTTGTTGGACTAGACAACACCGGGGAGCTGTTTTTT.

This clone was counted only a few times. The chain is built from TRBV27 and TRBJ2-1, with 14 nucleotides matching TRBD2. Unmatched junction bases numbered 10, after V lost 6 bases and J lost 3 bases. The CDR3 is made up of 18 amino acids. Per the germline V gene, CDR1 is MNHEY and CDR2 is SMNVEV (reference sequence). The CDR3 is CASSSGTSGRDLYNEQFF. The CDR3 DNA is TGTGCCAGCAGCTCCGGGACTAGCGGGAGAGACCTCTACAATGAGCAGTTCTTC.